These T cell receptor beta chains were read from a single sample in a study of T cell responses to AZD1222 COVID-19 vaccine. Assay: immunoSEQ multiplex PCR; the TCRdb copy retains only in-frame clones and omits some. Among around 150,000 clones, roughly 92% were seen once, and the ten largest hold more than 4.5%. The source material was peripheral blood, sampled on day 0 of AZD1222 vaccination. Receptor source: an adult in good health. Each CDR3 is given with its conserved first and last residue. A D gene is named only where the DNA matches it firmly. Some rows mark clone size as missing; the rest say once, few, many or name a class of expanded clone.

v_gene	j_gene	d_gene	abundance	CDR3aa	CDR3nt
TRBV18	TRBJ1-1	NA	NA	CASSPSQTMNTEAFF	TGTGCCAGCTCACCGAGTCAAACAATGAACACTGAAGCTTTCTTT
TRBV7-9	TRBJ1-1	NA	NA	CASSLDMASNTEAFF	TGTGCCAGCAGCTTAGACATGGCCTCGAACACTGAAGCTTTCTTT
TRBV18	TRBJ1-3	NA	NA	CASSPPTHSGNTIYF	TGTGCCAGCTCACCACCTACTCACTCTGGAAACACCATATATTTT
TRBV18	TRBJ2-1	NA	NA	CASSYTELAGNEQFF	TGTGCCAGCTCATACACTGAACTAGCTGGCAATGAGCAGTTCTTC
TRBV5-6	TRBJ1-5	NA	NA	CASSWRAGLNQPQHF	TGTGCCAGCAGCTGGAGGGCAGGGTTAAATCAGCCCCAGCATTTT
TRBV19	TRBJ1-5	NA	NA	CASRIGVQPQHF	TGTGCCAGTAGGATCGGAGTTCAGCCCCAGCATTTT
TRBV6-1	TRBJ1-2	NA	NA	CASSDRGAYGYTF	TGTGCCAGCAGTGACCGGGGTGCCTATGGCTACACCTTC
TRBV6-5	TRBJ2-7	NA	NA	CASQDSTYEQYF	TGTGCCAGCCAAGACAGCACCTACGAGCAGTACTTC
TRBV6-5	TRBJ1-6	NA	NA	CASSYRSYNSPLHF	TGTGCCAGCAGTTACCGCTCCTATAATTCACCCCTCCACTTT
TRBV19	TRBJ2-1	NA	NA	CASSIVGGPVSYNEQFF	TGTGCCAGTAGTATAGTCGGGGGGCCCGTGTCCTACAATGAGCAGTTCTTC
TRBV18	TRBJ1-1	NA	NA	CASSQAQNTEAFF	TGTGCCAGCTCACAGGCTCAGAACACTGAAGCTTTCTTT
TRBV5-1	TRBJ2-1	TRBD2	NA	CASSFDPWGSGSYNEQFF	TGCGCCAGCAGCTTCGACCCTTGGGGTAGCGGGAGCTACAATGAGCAGTTCTTC
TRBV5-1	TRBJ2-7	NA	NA	CASSKDSYEQYF	TGCGCCAGCAGCAAGGACAGCTACGAGCAGTACTTC
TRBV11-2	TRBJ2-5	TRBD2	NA	CASSSGLAGGFGETQYF	TGTGCCAGCAGCTCCGGACTAGCGGGAGGTTTTGGGGAGACCCAGTACTTC
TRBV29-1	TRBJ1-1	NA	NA	CSVKSGAQNTEAFF	TGCAGCGTTAAGTCGGGGGCTCAGAACACTGAAGCTTTCTTT
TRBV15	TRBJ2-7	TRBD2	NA	CATSLGGEGEQYF	TGTGCCACCAGCCTTGGGGGGGAAGGCGAGCAGTACTTC
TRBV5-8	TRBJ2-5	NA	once	CASSFKGTNLLETQYF	TGTGCCAGCAGCTTCAAGGGAACCAACCTCCTGGAGACCCAGTACTTC
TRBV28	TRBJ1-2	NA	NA	CATGTSYGYTF	TGTGCCACCGGGACGTCCTATGGCTACACCTTC
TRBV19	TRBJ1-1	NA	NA	CASSPKWGNTEAFF	TGTGCCAGTAGTCCCAAGTGGGGGAACACTGAAGCTTTCTTT
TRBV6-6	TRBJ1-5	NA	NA	CASSYQGRGYNQPQHF	TGTGCCAGCAGTTACCAGGGACGGGGGTACAATCAGCCCCAGCATTTT
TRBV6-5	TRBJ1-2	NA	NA	CASSNGAGSYGYTF	TGTGCCAGCAGCAACGGGGCCGGGAGCTATGGCTACACCTTC
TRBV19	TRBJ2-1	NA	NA	CASSKFSGTTNEQFF	TGTGCCAGTAGTAAATTTTCCGGGACAACGAATGAGCAGTTCTTC
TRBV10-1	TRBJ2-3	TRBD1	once	CASSESRGTGSSTDTQYF	TGCGCCAGCAGTGAGTCAAGGGGGACAGGGTCTAGCACAGATACGCAGTATTTT
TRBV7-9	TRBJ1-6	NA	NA	CASSTGGMDSPLHF	TGTGCCAGCAGCACGGGTGGGATGGATTCACCCCTCCACTTT
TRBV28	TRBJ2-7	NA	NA	CASSFGRVLYEQYF	TGTGCCAGCAGTTTCGGCAGGGTGCTCTACGAGCAGTACTTC
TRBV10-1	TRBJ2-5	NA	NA	CASSESPGETQYF	TGCGCCAGCAGTGAGTCACCGGGGGAGACCCAGTACTTC
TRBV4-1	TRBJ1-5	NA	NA	CASSQDPTGYQPQHF	TGCGCCAGCAGCCAAGATCCGACAGGCTATCAGCCCCAGCATTTT